The 22 T cell receptor beta chains reported below all come from one sample, sequenced in a study of shared clonotypes between healthy human individuals. In the naive CD8 group, cells lacked CD45RO and were positively selected for CCR7, so terminally differentiated effector memory CD45RA+ cells were left out. Only in-frame clones appear in the TCRdb table, and some are missing; sequencing was by immunoSEQ multiplex PCR. The table has about 2,100,000 clones, roughly 91% seen once; the top ten hold about 1.8%. The sequenced sample consisted of naive CD8+ T cells from PBMCs. The receptors originated from a man aged 18 to 29 in good health. Some clones in this sample may be carry-over from other donors' samples.

The V call is TRBV27, the J call TRBJ2-1; 9 bases agree with TRBD1. From germline, CDR1 is MNHEY and CDR2 SMNVEV (reference sequence). J was trimmed by 0 bases and V by 5 bases; bases with no gene match: 8. The CDR3 consists of 17 residues. Here the CDR3 reads CASSLIPGQGSYNEQFF. In nucleotides, the CDR3 is TGTGCCAGCAGTCTAATACCGGGACAGGGCTCCTACAATGAGCAGTTCTTC.

The chain employs TRBV27 and TRBJ2-7; TRBD1 agrees at 9 bases. In germline, CDR1 is MNHEY, CDR2 SMNVEV (reference sequence). The CDR3 consists of 17 residues. Trimming removed 10 bases from V and 7 bases from J; junction bases left unmatched: 23. In DNA form, the CDR3 reads TGTGCCACCCGGGGGTGGGACAGGGACTCCTTTCGGGAGGAGCAGTACTTC. This gives the protein CATRGWDRDSFREEQYF.

CDR3 residues: CASRPHRTGASYEQYF. Here the CDR3 DNA reads TGTGCCAGCAGACCCCACCGGACAGGGGCTTCCTACGAGCAGTACTTC. V usage is TRBV27 and J usage is TRBJ2-7, with 9 bases lining up with TRBD1. This CDR3 spans 16 amino acids. V dropped 6 bases and J dropped 1; count of bases not matched to a gene: 10. The V gene's germline CDR1 is MNHEY and CDR2 SMNVEV (reference sequence).

This chain connects TRBV9 to TRBJ1-3, with a possible D match to TRBD1 (5 bases). The CDR3 length is 16 residues. The germline V gene has CDR1 SGDLS and CDR2 YYNGEE. Trimming took off 3 bases at V and 4 bases at J, with 17 bases between the two ends. CDR3 bases: TGTGCCAGCAGCGGGGGACTGACCTTGGAGGGAAACACCATATATTTT. Its translation is CASSGGLTLEGNTIYF.

This chain connects TRBV19 to TRBJ2-3; D remains ambiguous. V was clipped by 7 bases and J by 1 base, with 9 bases between them. Germline loops: CDR1 LNHDA, CDR2 SQIVND (reference sequence). The CDR3 covers 13 residues. Written as DNA, the CDR3 is TGTGCCAGTAAGAGGTTCGGCACAGATACGCAGTATTTT. It yields the protein CASKRFGTDTQYF.

V usage is TRBV13 and J usage is TRBJ2-3, with 8 positions matching TRBD1. From germline, CDR1 is PRHDT and CDR2 FYEKMQ (reference sequence). Germline trimming cut 6 bases from V and 4 bases from J; bases unmatched to any gene: 9. The CDR3 extends over 15 amino acids. Here the CDR3 reads CASSLLRGRSDTQYF. The DNA for the CDR3 is TGTGCCAGCAGTCTTCTCAGGGGGCGGTCAGATACGCAGTATTTT.

V and J are TRBV14 and TRBJ1-1, with D possibly matching TRBD1 (5 bases). The CDR3 covers 14 residues. The germline gives CDR1 SGHDN, CDR2 FVKESK. Trimming cost V 4 bases and J 5 bases, with 14 bases left between them. In DNA, the CDR3 is TGTGCCAGCAGCCCTAGACAGCCGCCGACTGAAGCTTTCTTT. Residues: CASSPRQPPTEAFF.

CDR3 region: CASSYRGTVEETQYF. Written as DNA, the CDR3 is TGTGCCAGCAGCTACCGTGGGACAGTCGAAGAGACCCAGTACTTC. The genes are TRBV6-5 and TRBJ2-5; 7 bases fit TRBD1. The ends lost 6 bases at V and 3 bases at J; junction bases unmatched: 10. Germline CDR1 MNHEY, CDR2 SVGAGI. The CDR3 contains 15 residues.

The CDR3 nucleotides read TGTGCCAGCAGTTCTCGCAGTTCCGACTATGGCTACACCTTC. The encoded protein is CASSSRSSDYGYTF. The rearrangement links TRBV28 to TRBJ1-2, with D unresolved. This CDR3 is 14 amino acids long. V was shortened by 4 bases and J by 3 bases, with 12 bases between the two germline ends. Germline CDR1 MDHEN, CDR2 SYDVKM.

The chain employs TRBV5-6 and TRBJ2-7, with D unclear. The V end lost 4 bases, the J end lost 6 bases, and 17 bases lay between the germline ends. Germline-derived CDR1 and CDR2 are SGHDT and YYEEEE. The CDR3 spans 14 residues. CDR3 in amino acids: CASSGYNAGREQYF. Here the CDR3 DNA reads TGTGCCAGCAGCGGATACAATGCCGGCCGCGAGCAGTACTTC.

This chain links TRBV11-2 with TRBJ2-5; D remains unclear. V was pared by 0 bases and J by 5 bases, with 10 bases between. Germline V gene data show CDR1 as SGHAT and CDR2 as FQNNGV. CDR3 length: 14 amino acids. The DNA of the CDR3 is TGTGCCAGCAGCTTAGAAGATATATTCGAGACCCAGTACTTC. Amino acid sequence: CASSLEDIFETQYF.

The rearrangement links TRBV4-1 to TRBJ2-7; D is undetermined. The CDR3 covers 15 residues. Trimming shortened V by 4 bases and J by 0 bases, and 13 bases separated the two germline ends. CDR1 is MGHRA and CDR2 is YSYEKL in the germline V gene. The CDR3 DNA reads TGCGCCAGCAGCCTAAGCGAATTCCTCTCCTACGAGCAGTACTTC. It is translated as CASSLSEFLSYEQYF.

This chain links TRBV19 with TRBJ2-4; TRBD2 is a possible D gene (6 bases). Germline V lookup: CDR1 LNHDA, CDR2 SQIVND (reference sequence). The CDR3 extends over 18 amino acids. Trimming stripped 3 bases from V and 8 bases from J, with 26 bases between. CDR3 sequence reads: CASSISSYPVGSLDIQYF. In DNA form, the CDR3 reads TGTGCCAGTAGTATTTCCAGCTATCCCGTCGGGAGTCTCGACATTCAGTACTTC.

The genes are TRBV19 and TRBJ2-1, with 8 bases identical to TRBD1. Germline values: CDR1 LNHDA, CDR2 SQIVND (reference sequence). J was trimmed by 5 bases and V by 6 bases; bases with no gene match: 3. The CDR3 length is 13 residues. CDR3 sequence (DNA): TGTGCCAGTAGGAACAGGGGGGACAATGAGCAGTTCTTC. Translated: CASRNRGDNEQFF.

The V gene is TRBV7-8, the J gene TRBJ1-1; TRBD1 might be the D (5 bases). V was pared by 1 base and J by 0 bases, with 9 bases between. The germline CDR1 and CDR2 sequences are SGHVS and FQNEAQ. This CDR3 is 15 amino acids long. CDR3 in DNA: TGTGCCAGCAGCTTAGTTGAGGGACTGAACACTGAAGCTTTCTTT. Translated, it gives CASSLVEGLNTEAFF. The full variable domain, in which reference TRBV7-8 and TRBJ1-1 provide the parts outside the CDR3, is GAGVSQSPRYKVAKRGQDVALRCDPISGHVSLFWYQQALGQGPEFLTYFQNEAQLDKSGLPSDRFFAERPEGSVSTLKIQRTQQEDSAVYLCASSLVEGLNTEAFFGQGTRLTVV.

J is TRBJ2-2 and V is TRBV6-5, with 8 bases lining up with TRBD1. The CDR3 length is 15 residues. V was pared by 1 base and J by 7 bases, with 5 bases of the junction left unmatched. Germline lookup yields CDR1 MNHEY and CDR2 SVGAGI. As DNA, the CDR3 is TGTGCCAGCAGTTACTGGCAGGGGGCTGGCGGGGAGCTGTTTTTT. It translates to CASSYWQGAGGELFF.

The V gene is TRBV7-9, the J gene TRBJ2-7; tentatively, D is TRBD2 (6 bases). The CDR3 has 14 residues. Germline V gene sequence: CDR1 SEHNR, CDR2 FQNEAQ (reference sequence). V gave up 5 bases and J gave up 3 bases, with 14 bases separating them. This chain's CDR3 is CASSPGTVNYEQYF. CDR3 DNA: TGTGCCAGCAGCCCCGGGACTGTTAACTACGAGCAGTACTTC.

The chain couples TRBV7-9 to TRBJ1-2; D is perhaps TRBD1 (5 bases). Germline V lookup: CDR1 SEHNR, CDR2 FQNEAQ (reference sequence). The CDR3 covers 18 residues. The V gene lost 1 base and the J gene lost 1 base, with 19 bases spanning the gap. The CDR3 loop reads CASSLVPFRVQLNYGYTF. In DNA, the CDR3 is TGTGCCAGCAGCTTAGTTCCTTTCAGGGTCCAACTTAACTATGGCTACACCTTC.

This chain uses TRBV2 with TRBJ2-5; 15 bases are a match to TRBD2. With V trimmed by 5 bases and J by 5 bases, 6 bases remained unmatched. Germline V gene data show CDR1 as SNHLY and CDR2 as FYNNEI. This CDR3 has 16 amino acids. CDR3 nucleotides: TGTGCCAGCAGTTTCGGACTAGCGGGAGGGGGGGAGACCCAGTACTTC. Its translation: CASSFGLAGGGETQYF.

This chain connects TRBV13 to TRBJ2-3; D is uncertain. The CDR3 is 14 amino acids. V was pared by 0 bases and J by 0 bases, with 4 bases between. In germline, CDR1 is PRHDT, CDR2 FYEKMQ (reference sequence). This CDR3 reads CASSLGTSTDTQYF. CDR3 nucleotide sequence: TGTGCCAGCAGCTTAGGGACTAGCACAGATACGCAGTATTTT.

This clone is a singleton in its sample. The V gene is TRBV2, the J gene TRBJ2-3; 9 nucleotides line up with TRBD2. Losses at the gene ends were 4 bases for V and 0 bases for J; bases not matched to a gene: 8. CDR3 length equals 17 residues. The germline V gene has CDR1 SNHLY and CDR2 FYNNEI. In DNA form, the CDR3 reads TGTGCCAGCAGTGTGCAGCGGGAGGATAGGAGCACAGATACGCAGTATTTT. Its translation: CASSVQREDRSTDTQYF.

The chain links TRBV10-1 to TRBJ2-7, with D tentatively TRBD1 or TRBD2 (5 bases each). Trimming stripped 11 bases from V and 0 bases from J, with 11 bases between. The CDR3 consists of 12 residues. Germline CDR1 is WNHNN and CDR2 is SYGVQD (reference sequence). CDR3 DNA: TGCGCCGGCACTGGGGGCTCCTACGAGCAGTACTTC. Encoded protein: CAGTGGSYEQYF.